The T cell receptor (beta chain) under discussion was sequenced for a study of blood T cell repertoires in COVID-19 (TCRdb year 2020). Looking at the study overall: The collaborator samples originated in the United States, Italy and Spain and spanned the acute and convalescent phases of COVID-19. HLA class I and class II types, where available, came from metadata supplied by the sample provider rather than from assay-based typing. Sample metadata almost always included a de-identified subject ID, COVID-19 status, age in years and sex. A freely available public database, intended as a resource for researchers studying the immune response to SARS-CoV-2, is where the repertoires were released. The samples were drawn from the first 160 participants of the ongoing ImmuneRACE study and from about 1,200 subjects provided by 6 global collaborators. The material from the prospective study consisted of cDNA or gDNA derived from T cells, B-cell-depleted T cells, or PBMCs. The dataset comprised deeply sampled blood TCRbeta repertoires from subjects exposed to, actively infected with, or recovered from COVID-19.

The immunoSEQ Assay, a bias-controlled multiplex PCR, was used to amplify TCRbeta CDR3 regions from genomic DNA. The original methods were these. Within the assay, amplification of reference gene primers was used to estimate how many nucleated cells each sample contained. Sequence reads were collapsed and filtered to measure the absolute abundance of every unique TCRbeta CDR3 rearrangement. For each sample, productive Simpson clonality was calculated as the square root of Simpson's diversity index over productive rearrangements. Imported from immuneACCESS, the table was reduced by TCRdb to in-frame sequences with V and J called. These copies leave out some clones; in studies compared against another copy, an unresolved V gene accounts for under half, and the cause of the remainder is not known. For V, J and clone size, that table is used; D and trimming come from the DNA. The sample table contains approximately 240,000 clones; only one count was recorded for 79% of them. The ten largest account for approximately 4% of the sample.

The collaborating institutions used their own protocols to collect whole blood in K2EDTA tubes. For TCRbeta analysis, collaborators shipped samples as frozen whole blood, isolated PBMCs, or DNA extracted from either of those sample types. Concerning this clone itself: The antigen this receptor binds is unknown. No base quality values were provided; no much bigger clone lies one nucleotide off. This same CDR3 is encoded by further DNA sequences in the sample.

General study outcomes and caveats: Clinical and demographic metadata were provided uncurated, with the amount varying by source and participant.

Its CDR3 holds 14 amino acids, cysteine through phenylalanine. Only the CDR3 DNA is retained, 42 bases long and in frame from the first base. Clipping removes 2 bases from V and 2 bases from J, with 1 as the unmatched junction base count. CDR1 SGHDT and CDR2 YYEEEE are derived from the germline V gene. The TCR was taken from a woman in her thirties or forties with active or convalescent COVID-19. Recombination joined TRBV5-6 with TRBJ1-2, and TRBD1 matches 9 of the central bases. The sample comprised peripheral blood. The CDR3 protein: CASSFGQGNYGYTF. The sequenced DNA: TGTGCCAGCAGCTTCGGACAGGGGAACTATGGCTACACCTTC.